This is a list of T cell receptor beta chains from one sample in a study of cytomegalovirus exposure and HLA in healthy donors. Method: immunoSEQ multiplex PCR; TCRdb's copy keeps in-frame clones and lacks some. The table shows roughly 190,000 clones, with around 76% occurring only once. Sequences were obtained from PBMCs. The origin of the receptors is a woman aged 25 to 39 in good health and CMV-seropositive. The CDR3 runs from the conserved cysteine through the conserved F or W. D genes are given only for firm matches. A row's size may be missing; if present it is once, few, many or a size class.

clone_size | j_call | d_call | v_call | cdr3_length | cdr3_aa | cdr3_nt
NA | TRBJ2-5 | TRBD2 | TRBV4-3 | 18 | CASSQDYGLAGDTGTQYF | TGCGCCAGCAGCCAAGATTATGGACTAGCGGGGGACACGGGGACCCAGTACTTC
NA | TRBJ2-5 | TRBD2 | TRBV5-1 | 15 | CASSLVTSGQETQYF | TGCGCCAGCAGCTTGGTCACTAGCGGCCAAGAGACCCAGTACTTC
NA | TRBJ2-1 | NA | TRBV7-2 | 15 | CASSLMQGAYNEQFF | TGTGCCAGCAGCTTGATGCAGGGTGCCTACAATGAGCAGTTCTTC
NA | TRBJ2-4 | NA | TRBV27 | 18 | CASSLSLRHSLAKNIQYF | TGTGCCAGCAGTTTATCACTTCGCCACTCGTTAGCCAAAAACATTCAGTACTTC
NA | TRBJ1-2 | TRBD1 | TRBV28 | 13 | CASSFDRVGGYTF | TGTGCCAGCAGTTTCGACAGGGTGGGGGGCTACACCTTC
NA | TRBJ1-2 | NA | TRBV2 | 14 | CASSVLGTSSGYTF | TGTGCCAGCAGTGTACTAGGGACAAGCTCTGGCTACACCTTC
NA | TRBJ2-4 | NA | TRBV10-2 | 12 | CATSPEGNIQYF | TGCGCCACCTCCCCCGAGGGTAACATTCAGTACTTC
NA | TRBJ1-4 | TRBD1 | TRBV27 | 15 | CASSLWGQINEKLFF | TGTGCCAGCAGTTTATGGGGACAGATTAATGAAAAACTGTTTTTT
NA | TRBJ2-1 | TRBD2 | TRBV30 | 13 | CAWSSGRADEQFF | TGTGCCTGGAGTAGCGGGAGGGCCGATGAGCAGTTCTTC
few | TRBJ2-1 | TRBD2 | TRBV9 | 15 | CASSVKLAGTNEQFF | TGTGCCAGCAGCGTAAAACTAGCGGGCACCAATGAGCAGTTCTTC
NA | TRBJ2-3 | TRBD1 | TRBV27 | 15 | CASSLRRGPTDTQYF | TGTGCCAGCAGTTTGCGCAGGGGGCCAACAGATACGCAGTATTTT
NA | TRBJ2-3 | TRBD1 | TRBV5-6 | 14 | CASSYGQGPDTQYF | TGTGCCAGCAGCTATGGACAGGGTCCAGATACGCAGTATTTT
NA | TRBJ1-6 | TRBD1 | TRBV18 | 18 | CASSPPSGQGALISPLHF | TGTGCCAGCTCACCACCGTCGGGACAGGGGGCTTTAATATCACCCCTCCACTTT
once | TRBJ1-1 | TRBD1 | TRBV7-8 | 15 | CASSLEGAGGTEAFF | TGTGCCAGCAGCTTAGAGGGGGCGGGTGGGACTGAAGCTTTCTTT
few | TRBJ2-5 | NA | TRBV6-1 | 14 | CASSESGLGETQYF | TGTGCCAGCAGCGAAAGCGGGCTAGGGGAGACCCAGTACTTC
NA | TRBJ2-1 | TRBD2 | TRBV29-1 | 14 | CSGRELAAYNEQFF | TGCAGCGGCCGAGAACTAGCGGCTTACAATGAGCAGTTCTTC
NA | TRBJ2-7 | TRBD1 | TRBV5-1 | 16 | CASSVGAGQGDHEQYF | TGCGCCAGCAGCGTGGGGGCGGGACAGGGTGACCACGAGCAGTACTTC
NA | TRBJ1-5 | TRBD1 | TRBV7-8 | 15 | CASSLGGQVAQPQHF | TGTGCCAGCAGCTTAGGGGGACAGGTTGCTCAGCCCCAGCATTTT
NA | TRBJ2-1 | TRBD1 | TRBV15 | 13 | CATSRGQGGEQFF | TGTGCCACCAGCAGGGGACAGGGAGGTGAGCAGTTCTTC
NA | TRBJ1-2 | TRBD1 | TRBV19 | 12 | CASSSQGYGYTF | TGTGCCAGTAGTTCACAGGGGTATGGCTACACCTTC
NA | TRBJ1-2 | NA | TRBV4-1 | 15 | CASSQTIDRSYGYTF | TGCGCCAGCAGCCAAACCATTGACAGGAGCTATGGCTACACCTTC
NA | TRBJ2-7 | NA | TRBV6-1 | 12 | CAITDRFYEQYF | TGTGCCATAACAGACCGATTCTACGAGCAGTACTTC
NA | TRBJ1-1 | NA | TRBV10-3 | 14 | CAISKWTDNTEAFF | TGTGCCATCAGCAAGTGGACAGATAACACTGAAGCTTTCTTT
few | TRBJ2-3 | NA | TRBV4-3 | 13 | CASSRGISDTQYF | TGCGCCAGCAGCCGAGGGATTTCAGATACGCAGTATTTT
NA | TRBJ1-2 | TRBD1 | TRBV5-4 | 15 | CASSPLSTGGHSDTF | TGTGCCAGCAGCCCACTATCTACAGGGGGACATTCCGACACCTTC
NA | TRBJ2-5 | NA | TRBV2 | 15 | CASSDPRDNGETQYF | TGTGCCAGCAGTGACCCCAGGGATAACGGAGAGACCCAGTACTTC
NA | TRBJ2-7 | TRBD1 | TRBV4-1 | 14 | CASSQVDRGYEQYF | TGCGCCAGCAGCCAAGTAGACAGGGGCTACGAGCAGTACTTC
NA | TRBJ2-7 | TRBD2 | TRBV28 | 18 | CASSPTLAGGVKRYEQYF | TGTGCCAGCAGTCCGACCTTAGCGGGGGGGGTCAAAAGATACGAGCAGTACTTC
NA | TRBJ1-1 | NA | TRBV7-9 | 13 | CASPGAGTAEAFF | TGTGCCAGCCCAGGGGCAGGGACGGCTGAAGCTTTCTTT
once | TRBJ2-6 | NA | TRBV5-1 | 15 | CASSIQESGANVLTF | TGCGCCAGCAGCATACAGGAGTCTGGGGCCAACGTCCTGACTTTC
NA | TRBJ2-7 | NA | TRBV5-1 | 14 | CASSLRQTDYEQYF | TGCGCCAGCAGCCTCCGACAGACCGACTACGAGCAGTACTTC
NA | TRBJ2-1 | TRBD2 | TRBV9 | 19 | CASSVGTSGGYSSYNEQFF | TGTGCCAGCAGCGTAGGGACTAGCGGGGGTTACAGCTCCTACAATGAGCAGTTCTTC
NA | TRBJ2-7 | NA | TRBV9 | 11 | CASSPGYEQYF | TGTGCCAGCAGCCCAGGCTACGAGCAGTACTTC
NA | TRBJ2-7 | TRBD2 | TRBV4-1 | 16 | CASSHRTSGSSYEQYF | TGCGCCAGCAGCCATAGAACTAGCGGGAGCTCCTACGAGCAGTACTTC
NA | TRBJ2-2 | TRBD1 | TRBV11-3 | 15 | CASSADRAGTGELFF | TGTGCCAGCAGCGCGGACAGGGCGGGCACCGGGGAGCTGTTTTTT
NA | TRBJ2-6 | TRBD1 | TRBV29-1 | 15 | CSVGDRATGANVLTF | TGCAGCGTTGGGGACAGGGCTACTGGGGCCAACGTCCTGACTTTC
NA | TRBJ2-1 | NA | TRBV4-3 | 13 | CASQGGDMDEQFF | TGCGCCAGCCAGGGAGGAGATATGGATGAGCAGTTCTTC
NA | TRBJ2-7 | TRBD1 | TRBV12-5 | 13 | CASGLGTAYEQYF | TGTGCTAGTGGGCTTGGGACAGCCTACGAGCAGTACTTC
NA | TRBJ2-2 | TRBD2 | TRBV9 | 16 | CASSLRLAANTGELFF | TGTGCCAGCAGCCTCCGGCTAGCGGCGAACACCGGGGAGCTGTTTTTT
NA | TRBJ1-6 | NA | TRBV30 | 14 | CAWSIQVGNSPLHF | TGTGCCTGGAGTATTCAGGTTGGAAATTCACCCCTCCACTTT
NA | TRBJ1-1 | TRBD1 | TRBV28 | 18 | CASKWPVGTASRNTEAFF | TGTGCCAGCAAGTGGCCCGTGGGGACAGCCAGCAGGAACACTGAAGCTTTCTTT
NA | TRBJ2-2 | TRBD1 | TRBV7-6 | 17 | CASSSSGQGLNTGELFF | TGTGCCAGCAGCTCTAGTGGACAGGGATTAAACACCGGGGAGCTGTTTTTT
few | TRBJ2-2 | NA | TRBV6-7 | 13 | CARTDLNTGELFF | TGTGCCAGGACAGACTTAAACACCGGGGAGCTGTTTTTT
NA | TRBJ1-2 | NA | TRBV19 | 14 | CASLSLDGGHGYTF | TGTGCCAGCCTCTCGTTGGACGGAGGGCATGGCTACACCTTC
NA | TRBJ2-1 | NA | TRBV25-1 | 16 | CASSEFGVGPYNEQFF | TGTGCCAGCAGTGAATTCGGAGTGGGGCCTTACAATGAGCAGTTCTTC
NA | TRBJ2-1 | TRBD2 | TRBV7-2 | 16 | CASSLSGTSGWNEQFF | TGTGCCAGCAGCTTAAGTGGGACTAGCGGATGGAATGAGCAGTTCTTC
NA | TRBJ1-4 | NA | TRBV7-9 | 16 | CASSLLGQGGLEKLFF | TGTGCCAGCAGCTTATTGGGCCAGGGAGGACTGGAAAAACTGTTTTTT